Included here is one TCR beta chain sequence, with context. The source of the sample is a study of blood T cell repertoires in COVID-19. Produced via immunoSEQ multiplex PCR; TCRdb's table is partial and in-frame only. The table has some 330,000 clones, 75% to 90% seen once; the top ten hold 5%. The J segment lost 3 bases and the V segment lost 4 bases, leaving 20 bases of the junction unmatched. The CDR3 runs 19 residues. The germline V gene encodes CDR1 SNHLY and CDR2 FYNNEI. The TCR was taken from a man aged 25 to 40 who had recovered from COVID-19. The V gene is TRBV2, the J gene TRBJ2-7; 8 bases are shared with TRBD2. Material for sequencing was PBMCs or T cells enriched from blood (not recorded which). The CDR3 protein is CASSASAGLDPKGLYEQYF. CDR3 bases: TGTGCCAGCAGTGCATCTGCGGGACTAGACCCAAAAGGACTCTACGAGCAGTACTTC.